The rows below give T cell receptor beta chains drawn from one sample of a study of technical replicates of blood from several donors. Clones were read by immunoSEQ multiplex PCR, and TCRdb kept only the in-frame ones, dropping some. The sample has some 80,000 clones, around 94% seen once. Sequenced sample: T cells isolated from PBMCs. The receptors stem from a human donor in good health. CDR3s include the opening cysteine and the closing phenylalanine or tryptophan. D genes are given only for firm matches. Clone size is stated in some rows and not others, as once, few, many or a class when expanded.

j_call,clone_size,d_call,v_call,cdr3_aa,cdr3_nt
TRBJ2-6,NA,NA,TRBV5-1,CASSSGRGAGANVLTF,TGCGCCAGCAGCTCAGGCAGGGGTGCTGGGGCCAACGTCCTGACTTTC
TRBJ2-3,NA,TRBD2,TRBV9,CASSLMTSGASDTQYF,TGTGCCAGCAGCCTCATGACTAGCGGGGCTTCCGATACGCAGTATTTT
TRBJ2-7,once,NA,TRBV7-2,CASSFFESSYEQYF,TGTGCCAGCAGCTTCTTCGAGAGCTCCTACGAGCAGTACTTC
TRBJ2-1,NA,NA,TRBV7-2,CASSLEPRVYNEQFF,TGTGCCAGCAGCTTAGAGCCCCGAGTCTACAATGAGCAGTTCTTC
TRBJ1-1,NA,NA,TRBV6-5,CASSYSGARGTEAFF,TGTGCCAGCAGTTACTCTGGGGCGCGGGGCACTGAAGCTTTCTTT
TRBJ2-2,NA,NA,TRBV29-1,CSVDGNTGELFF,TGCAGCGTTGATGGCAACACCGGGGAGCTGTTTTTT
TRBJ1-2,NA,NA,TRBV13,CASSLGSGHSPSRGYTF,TGTGCCAGCAGCTTAGGATCGGGACATAGCCCCAGTCGGGGCTACACCTTC
TRBJ2-2,NA,TRBD2,TRBV30,CAWSRLAGQTGELFF,TGTGCCTGGTCCCGTTTAGCGGGTCAAACCGGGGAGCTGTTTTTT
TRBJ2-7,NA,NA,TRBV2,CASSGQVSILSYEQYF,TGTGCCAGCAGTGGTCAGGTATCAATTTTATCCTACGAGCAGTACTTC
TRBJ2-1,NA,TRBD2,TRBV29-1,CSVLAPGLANEQFF,TGCAGCGTTCTCGCTCCGGGACTAGCGAATGAGCAGTTCTTC
TRBJ2-2,NA,NA,TRBV29-1,CSVRGLGDGELFF,TGCAGCGTGCGCGGGCTCGGTGACGGGGAGCTGTTTTTT
TRBJ1-1,NA,NA,TRBV19,CASSPRTVQAFF,TGTGCCAGTAGTCCTCGGACAGTCCAAGCTTTCTTT
TRBJ1-5,NA,NA,TRBV7-9,CASSLVAVSQPQHF,TGTGCCAGCAGCTTAGTGGCAGTAAGTCAGCCCCAGCATTTT
TRBJ1-1,NA,TRBD1,TRBV7-6,CASRLGTDLRTEAFF,TGTGCCAGCAGATTAGGGACAGACTTGAGAACTGAAGCTTTCTTT
TRBJ2-7,once,TRBD2,TRBV28,CASSFSGLGRSYEQYF,TGTGCCAGCAGTTTTTCGGGACTAGGGAGGTCCTACGAGCAGTACTTC
TRBJ1-1,once,NA,TRBV29-1,CSVAGSTEAFF,TGCAGCGTGGCTGGGAGCACTGAAGCTTTCTTT
TRBJ2-4,NA,TRBD1,TRBV7-9,CASSRTGGDIQYF,TGTGCCAGCAGTCGGACAGGGGGGGACATTCAGTACTTC
TRBJ1-5,NA,TRBD1,TRBV6-5,CASSPRGEWNQPQHF,TGTGCCAGCAGCCCCAGGGGGGAGTGGAATCAGCCCCAGCATTTT
TRBJ2-1,NA,TRBD2,TRBV30,CAWSVTAGVGRRNEQFF,TGTGCCTGGAGTGTTACAGCGGGAGTTGGAAGGCGTAATGAGCAGTTCTTC
TRBJ2-1,NA,TRBD1,TRBV25-1,CASSGRGGDEQFF,TGTGCCAGCAGTGGGCGAGGGGGCGATGAGCAGTTCTTC
TRBJ2-7,NA,NA,TRBV19,CASSIAGLREQYF,TGTGCCAGTAGTATAGCGGGATTAAGGGAGCAGTACTTC
TRBJ2-2,NA,NA,TRBV18,CASSPPIQGLGELFF,TGTGCCAGCTCACCACCGATCCAGGGCCTCGGGGAGCTGTTTTTT
TRBJ1-2,once,NA,TRBV28,CASKNYGYTF,TGTGCCAGTAAAAACTATGGCTACACCTTC
TRBJ1-4,NA,NA,TRBV6-1,CASSELGQGTTNEKLFF,TGTGCCAGCAGTGAACTAGGGCAGGGAACAACTAATGAAAAACTGTTTTTT
TRBJ1-4,once,NA,TRBV7-8,CASSLMADTNEKLFF,TGTGCCAGCAGCTTAATGGCCGATACTAATGAAAAACTGTTTTTT
TRBJ2-7,NA,NA,TRBV6-1,CASSEGWHSSYEQYF,TGTGCCAGCAGTGAGGGCTGGCACAGCTCCTACGAGCAGTACTTC
TRBJ1-4,once,NA,TRBV7-9,CASSLDGATNEKLFF,TGTGCCAGCAGCTTGGACGGGGCAACTAATGAAAAACTGTTTTTT
TRBJ2-1,NA,TRBD1,TRBV2,CASRTGQAAFEQFF,TGTGCCAGCAGGACTGGACAGGCGGCTTTTGAGCAGTTCTTC
TRBJ1-5,few,TRBD1,TRBV7-2,CASSPGQGPKPQHF,TGTGCCAGCAGCCCGGGACAGGGTCCAAAGCCCCAGCATTTT
TRBJ2-1,NA,TRBD1,TRBV7-9,CASGQGEQFF,TGTGCCAGCGGACAGGGTGAGCAGTTCTTC
TRBJ2-7,once,NA,TRBV7-8,CASSFTGDEQYF,TGTGCCAGCAGCTTTACGGGGGACGAGCAGTACTTC
TRBJ2-7,NA,TRBD1,TRBV19,CASSIGTGSYEQYF,TGTGCCAGTAGTATAGGGACAGGCTCCTACGAGCAGTACTTC
TRBJ2-6,NA,NA,TRBV4-1,CASSQENRGANVLTF,TGCGCCAGCAGCCAAGAGAACCGGGGGGCCAACGTCCTGACTTTC
TRBJ1-1,NA,NA,TRBV5-1,CASSSEGGGTEAFF,TGCGCCAGCAGCTCCGAAGGGGGGGGAACTGAAGCTTTCTTT
TRBJ2-7,NA,NA,TRBV6-5,CASALADSYEQYF,TGTGCCAGCGCCCTAGCTGATTCCTACGAGCAGTACTTC
TRBJ2-7,NA,TRBD1,TRBV28,CASSTGQGIYEQYF,TGTGCCAGCAGTACTGGACAGGGGATTTACGAGCAGTACTTC
TRBJ2-7,NA,TRBD1,TRBV29-1,CSVEGLGQGFYEQYF,TGCAGCGTTGAAGGTCTGGGACAGGGCTTCTACGAGCAGTACTTC
TRBJ2-7,NA,TRBD1,TRBV7-2,CASSFRPGTGTFEQYF,TGTGCCAGCAGCTTCAGACCCGGGACAGGGACATTCGAGCAGTACTTC
TRBJ2-1,NA,TRBD2,TRBV7-9,CASSFLAGEGNEQFF,TGTGCCAGCAGCTTTCTAGCGGGAGAAGGCAATGAGCAGTTCTTC
TRBJ2-7,NA,NA,TRBV4-1,CASSQGSYARSYEQYF,TGCGCCAGCAGCCAAGGTTCCTACGCCCGCTCCTACGAGCAGTACTTC
TRBJ2-7,NA,TRBD2,TRBV29-1,CSARLAGVHEQYF,TGCAGCGCTCGACTAGCGGGAGTTCACGAGCAGTACTTC
TRBJ2-5,NA,NA,TRBV7-3,CASSPTLGGETQYF,TGTGCCAGCAGCCCCACATTAGGAGGAGAGACCCAGTACTTC
TRBJ2-7,NA,NA,TRBV28,CASLESGYEQYF,TGTGCCAGTCTGGAAAGCGGGTACGAGCAGTACTTC
TRBJ2-1,once,TRBD2,TRBV7-6,CASSASLGWGRSGSSYNEQFF,TGTGCCAGCAGCGCGTCTCTCGGGTGGGGCCGTAGCGGGAGCTCCTACAATGAGCAGTTCTTC
TRBJ1-1,NA,TRBD1,TRBV7-9,CASSPRQGASTEAFF,TGTGCCAGCAGCCCTAGACAGGGGGCTTCAACTGAAGCTTTCTTT
TRBJ1-5,NA,NA,TRBV7-9,CASSFSGVQPQHF,TGTGCCAGCAGCTTTTCGGGGGTACAGCCCCAGCATTTT
TRBJ2-3,once,TRBD2,TRBV4-2,CASSPGSSGVLTDTQYF,TGTGCCAGCAGCCCCGGCTCTAGCGGGGTCCTCACAGATACGCAGTATTTT
TRBJ2-7,NA,NA,TRBV9,CASSVGHFSYEQYF,TGTGCCAGCAGCGTAGGACACTTCTCCTACGAGCAGTACTTC
TRBJ1-4,NA,NA,TRBV9,CASSAGATNEKLFF,TGTGCCAGCAGTGCAGGGGCAACTAATGAAAAACTGTTTTTT